The 19 T cell receptor beta chains given below trace back to one sample, sequenced in a study of cytomegalovirus exposure and HLA in healthy donors (dated by TCRdb to the late 2010s). The library came from the immunoSEQ multiplex PCR assay. The multiplex PCR relied on a mix of 60 forward primers for TCR Vbeta segments and 13 reverse primers for TCR Jbeta segments. Not all clones reach the TCRdb copy of this immuneACCESS table, which keeps in-frame sequences only. Checked studies attribute under half of the gap to unresolved V genes and leave the rest unexplained. The sample includes roughly 190,000 clones, with more than 60% observed a single time. 3% to 3.5% of the sample comes from the top ten. Sequenced sample: PBMCs. These receptors came from a female donor in good health and CMV-seronegative.

The table lists this clone with a few counts. The genes are TRBV5-1 and TRBJ2-3; D is undetermined. The CDR3 length is 14 residues. The V gene lost 0 bases and the J gene lost 7 bases, with 12 bases spanning the gap. Looked up from germline, CDR1 is SGHRS and CDR2 is YFSETQ. The CDR3 DNA reads TGCGCCAGCAGCTTGGACATGCCGTCGAATACGCAGTATTTT. This encodes CASSLDMPSNTQYF. Full variable domain (outside the CDR3, taken from reference TRBV5-1 and TRBJ2-3): KAGVTQTPRYLIKTRGQQVTLSCSPISGHRSVSWYQQTPGQGLQFLFEYFSETQRNKGNFPGRFSGRQFSNSRSEMNVSTLELGDSALYLCASSLDMPSNTQYFGPGTRLTVL.

This clone was observed a single time. This chain joins TRBV4-1 and TRBJ2-1; 8 bases agree with TRBD2. The V and J ends lost 0 bases and 0 bases, in that order; junction bases with no gene match: 7. This CDR3 comprises 18 residues. The V gene's germline CDR1 is MGHRA and CDR2 YSYEKL. The CDR3 reads CASSQEGFSGVSYNEQFF. The CDR3 nucleotides read TGCGCCAGCAGCCAAGAGGGATTTAGCGGGGTCTCCTACAATGAGCAGTTCTTC.

The chain links TRBV9 to TRBJ1-3; tentative D call: TRBD1 (5 bases). V lost 3 bases and J lost 0, with 13 bases in between. CDR3 length: 16 residues. CDR1 SGDLS and CDR2 YYNGEE come from the germline V gene. DNA of the CDR3: TGTGCCAGCAGCGAGGGGACTCTCCTCTCTGGAAACACCATATATTTT. It codes for CASSEGTLLSGNTIYF.

The rearrangement uses TRBV29-1 and TRBJ1-5, with D maybe TRBD1 (6 bases). Trimming pared 5 bases from V and 4 bases from J, leaving 15 bases between. This CDR3 has 14 residues. Germline CDR1 SQVTM, CDR2 ANQGSEA. CDR3 amino acids: CSVSGTSINQPQHF. CDR3 bases: TGCAGCGTTTCCGGGACAAGTATTAATCAGCCCCAGCATTTT.

The chain employs TRBV7-3 and TRBJ2-1; 8 bases line up with TRBD2. Losses at the gene ends were 4 bases for V and 10 bases for J; bases not matched to a gene: 12. Germline-derived CDR1 and CDR2 are SGHTA and FQGTGA. This CDR3 has 15 residues. Written as DNA, the CDR3 is TGTGCCAGCAGCTCCTCCGGGACTAGTATGTCGGAGCAGTTCTTC. Protein product: CASSSSGTSMSEQFF.

The V gene is TRBV5-4, the J gene TRBJ2-3, with D possibly matching TRBD2 (6 bases). This CDR3 has 16 residues. CDR1 and CDR2 from the germline V gene are SGHNT and YYREEE (reference sequence). V dropped 4 bases and J dropped 5 bases, with 20 bases sitting between them. Written as DNA, the CDR3 is TGTGCCAGCAGCCCCCCGGTAACTAGCCTTCTAGATACGCAGTATTTT. It codes for CASSPPVTSLLDTQYF.

This chain connects TRBV15 to TRBJ2-1; D is unclear. Trimming left V 3 bases short and J 3 bases short, with 9 bases between. CDR3 length: 14 residues. Germline CDR1 is LNHNV and CDR2 is YYDKDF (reference sequence). For the CDR3, the DNA is TGTGCCACCAGCAGTCGACGGGTCTACAATGAGCAGTTCTTC. This sequence encodes CATSSRRVYNEQFF.

The chain uses TRBV4-1 and TRBJ2-3; D is undetermined. CDR3 length equals 15 residues. CDR1 is MGHRA, CDR2 YSYEKL, per germline. Trimming left V 4 bases short and J 0 bases short, with 11 bases between. The CDR3 nucleotides are TGCGCCAGCAGCCCTAAAGCCCCTAGCACAGATACGCAGTATTTT. It translates to CASSPKAPSTDTQYF.

This clone showed up just a few times. V usage is TRBV9 and J usage is TRBJ2-7, with D possibly TRBD2 on 7 matching bases. The V gene's germline CDR1 is SGDLS and CDR2 YYNGEE. Trimming shortened V by 7 bases and J by 0 bases, and 23 bases separated the two germline ends. The CDR3 loop spans 17 amino acids. The chain's CDR3 is CASSLKGGGGSSYEQYF. DNA for the CDR3: TGTGCCAGCTCCCTAAAGGGGGGCGGGGGCAGCTCCTACGAGCAGTACTTC.

The chain carries TRBV4-1 and TRBJ2-1; D gene uncertain. CDR1 and CDR2 from the germline V gene are MGHRA and YSYEKL. Between the trimmed V and J ends, which lost 1 base and 8 bases, there was a span of 3 bases. This CDR3 spans 11 amino acids. CDR3 DNA: TGCGCCAGCAGCCAAGTCTATGAGCAGTTCTTC. Its translation is CASSQVYEQFF.

J is TRBJ1-2 and V is TRBV28; tentative D call: TRBD1 (6 bases). This CDR3 has 15 amino acids. Germline V gene data show CDR1 as MDHEN and CDR2 as SYDVKM. V gave up 6 bases and J gave up 8 bases, with 22 bases separating them. CDR3 region: CASREPSTGNWGYTF. The CDR3 nucleotides are TGTGCCAGCAGGGAACCCTCCACAGGGAATTGGGGCTACACCTTC.

This sequence joins TRBV7-3 and TRBJ2-3, with 8 nucleotides matching TRBD1. Unmatched junction bases numbered 4, after V lost 4 bases and J lost 4 bases. The CDR3 has 14 amino acids. Germline values: CDR1 SGHTA, CDR2 FQGTGA. In DNA form, the CDR3 reads TGTGCCAGCAGCTCCGACAGGGGTGCAGATACGCAGTATTTT. The encoded protein is CASSSDRGADTQYF.

V is TRBV9 and J is TRBJ1-1; D perhaps matches TRBD1 (5 bases). Germline CDR1 SGDLS, CDR2 YYNGEE. Between the trimmed V and J ends, which lost 0 bases and 3 bases, there was a span of 9 bases. CDR3 length: 14 amino acids. The CDR3 DNA sequence: TGTGCCAGCAGCGTAGGAGACAGCTACACTGAAGCTTTCTTT. Translating it yields CASSVGDSYTEAFF.

This rearrangement joins TRBV7-9 to TRBJ1-2; D unresolved. The CDR3 sequence is 13 residues long. V lost 1 base and J 4 bases, leaving 7 bases between the germline ends. Germline V gene data show CDR1 as SEHNR and CDR2 as FQNEAQ (reference sequence). DNA for the CDR3: TGTGCCAGCAGCTTAGGCGGTATCTATGGCTACACCTTC. It translates to CASSLGGIYGYTF.

The chain is built from TRBV30 and TRBJ2-1; D is unclear. Germline CDR1 and CDR2: GTSNPN and SVGIG (reference sequence). The V and J ends lost 2 bases and 6 bases respectively, with 5 bases between them. This CDR3 has 11 residues. The CDR3 sequence is CAWSPGNEQFF. The CDR3 DNA reads TGTGCCTGGAGTCCCGGCAATGAGCAGTTCTTC.

This clone was detected only a few times. In DNA form, the CDR3 reads TGTGCCAGTAGTTGGCAGTCTGGGGGCCATCAGCCCCAGCATTTT. Translated, it gives CASSWQSGGHQPQHF. This sequence joins TRBV19 and TRBJ1-5; possible D gene TRBD1, 6 bases. Germline V lookup: CDR1 LNHDA, CDR2 SQIVND (reference sequence). The V gene lost 5 bases and the J gene lost 5 bases, with 16 bases spanning the gap. The CDR3 consists of 15 residues.

The CDR3 DNA is TGTGCCAGCAGCCAAGTTGGGATTGGAGGGGAAAAACTGTTTTTT. Amino acid sequence: CASSQVGIGGEKLFF. The gene calls are TRBV4-2 and TRBJ1-4; D gene ambiguous. The CDR3 contains 15 residues. Trimming took 1 base from V and 8 from J, leaving 14 bases between them. Germline assignment: CDR1 LGHNA and CDR2 YNFKEQ.

V and J are TRBV27 and TRBJ2-1, with 8 bases matching TRBD2. CDR1 is MNHEY, CDR2 SMNVEV, per germline (reference sequence). The CDR3 has 14 residues. The junction had 3 bases not matched to a gene; V was cut back by 3 bases and J by 5 bases. The CDR3 DNA sequence: TGTGCCAGCAGTTTCGGCGGGGGGAACAATGAGCAGTTCTTC. Translation gives CASSFGGGNNEQFF.

V is TRBV28 and J is TRBJ1-2, with 9 bases identical to TRBD1. The V segment lost 8 bases and the J segment 3 bases; nucleotides outside the gene matches: 13. From germline, CDR1 is MDHEN and CDR2 SYDVKM. The CDR3 sequence is 16 residues long. The CDR3 coding sequence is TGTGCCAGCCGCCTCCGGGGGACAGGGATAGACTATGGCTACACCTTC. Translation: CASRLRGTGIDYGYTF.